This TCR beta chain appears in the sequencing data of a study of beta chain features in type 1 diabetes (dated by TCRdb to the late 2010s). For context, the study as a whole: Mean age, gender distribution, total cell number and subset yield did not differ between patients and healthy donors. A total of roughly 100 million sorted cells were examined across all samples, and the number of cells per subset was strongly correlated with RNA yield. The study compared TCRB repertoires of sorted circulating CD4+ T cell subsets between recently diagnosed type 1 diabetes patients and matched healthy donors. Whereas all 30 or so donors provided naive and central memory subsets, regulatory and stem cell-like memory subsets were isolated from just 8 patients and about 8 healthy donors.

This clone was counted a few times. The antigen this receptor binds is unknown. No clone much larger than this one lies a single base away; base qualities are absent. The paper's findings and limits, for the study overall: Type 1 diabetes patients showed a moderate but significant shortening of TCRB CDR3 length in all four CD4+ subsets. The naive, central memory and regulatory TCRB repertoires appeared to resemble one another more closely among patients than among healthy donors. Fewer insertions and more nucleotide deletions at VDJ recombination sites were observed in patients with type 1 diabetes, implying thymic rearrangement abnormalities. Because cDNA was sequenced instead of genomic DNA, highly expressing activated cells could be over-represented, though the groups showed no difference in activation or CD3 levels. Because small numbers of individuals were included in the HLA sub-analyses, any influence of HLA type on TCRB rearrangement was left unresolved. Shorter templates might be favored by PCR, yet because patient and control samples were amplified and corrected together, any such skew would affect both groups equally.

The High Capacity cDNA Reverse Transcription Kit was used to reverse transcribe all of the isolated RNA, meaning that expressed TCRB transcripts were what got sequenced. Naive, central memory and regulatory T cell samples underwent deep immunoSEQ sequencing, averaging roughly 3.3 million total reads per sample. After sorted cells were lysed in RLT buffer, RNA was extracted with DNase-treated RNeasy Micro or Mini kits, with the choice depending on cell number. Each cell subset was processed on its own to prevent cross-contamination, while patient and healthy donor samples were processed together. TCRB sequences were amplified from cDNA with the immunoSEQ multiplex PCR, producing 87-bp fragments spanning the CDR3 region. The amplicons were sequenced using the Illumina HiSeq platform. The study's own analysis went as follows. Synthetic template baselines were used to correct PCR bias computationally, reads within Hamming distance 2 were collapsed, and singletons that could not be merged were discarded. Reads were aligned against IMGT so that V, D and J genes, CDR3 length and insertions or deletions at six rearrangement sites could be assigned. Within each subset, clonotype counts were normalized to sorted cell number, after which true diversity and Gini coefficients were computed with the tcR R package. The overlap coefficient, calculated on TCRB nucleotide sequences, was used to measure repertoire sharing. The table was pulled from immuneACCESS by TCRdb, which kept in-frame rearrangements only. Such tables lose some clones; where checked, under half of the loss comes from unresolved V genes, and the rest has no known cause. For V, J and clone size, that table is used; D and trimming come from the DNA. The sample table lists about 130,000 clones, roughly a tenth of them with a count of one. Around 0.7% of the sample comes from the top ten.

A single peripheral blood draw of about 116 mL on average was collected from each donor into heparinised tubes. A BD FACSAria II was used to sort naive, central memory, regulatory and stem cell-like memory CD4+ T cells with a panel that included CD45RO, CCR7, CD25, CD127, CD95 and CD27. Purity was above 95% for every sorted population. Right away, PBMCs were isolated by Lymphoprep density gradient centrifugation and were stained directly, with no culture step. To minimize batch effects, samples were stained and sorted in pairs, one healthy donor with one patient per experiment. CDR1 KGHSH and CDR2 LQKENI were looked up in the germline V gene. V is clipped by 2 bases and J by 2 bases, and the sequence between their germline boundaries is 11 bases long. The CDR3 contains 15 residues, cysteine and phenylalanine counted. The sequence is cut down to CDR3 DNA, 45 bases in frame from base 1.

The rearrangement combines TRBV18 with TRBJ2-3, with no D gene named confidently. The sequenced material came from central memory CD4+ T cells from blood. This clonotype was obtained from a man between 18 and 35 years old in good health. CDR3 reads: CASSPTSGSTDTQYF. The DNA sequence is as follows: TGTGCCAGCTCACCAACGTCAGGATCCACAGATACGCAGTATTTT.